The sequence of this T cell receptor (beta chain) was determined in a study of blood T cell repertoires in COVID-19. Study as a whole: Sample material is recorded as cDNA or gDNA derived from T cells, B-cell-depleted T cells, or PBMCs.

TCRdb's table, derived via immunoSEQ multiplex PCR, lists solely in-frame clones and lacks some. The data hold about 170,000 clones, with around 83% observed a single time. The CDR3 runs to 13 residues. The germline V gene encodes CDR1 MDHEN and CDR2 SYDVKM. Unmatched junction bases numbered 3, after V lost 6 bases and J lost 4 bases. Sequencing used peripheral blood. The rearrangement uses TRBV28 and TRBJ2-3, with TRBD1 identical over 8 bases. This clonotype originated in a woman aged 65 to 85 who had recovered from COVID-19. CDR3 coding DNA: TGTGCCAGCAGAAAACAGGGGGCAGATACGCAGTATTTT. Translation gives CASRKQGADTQYF.